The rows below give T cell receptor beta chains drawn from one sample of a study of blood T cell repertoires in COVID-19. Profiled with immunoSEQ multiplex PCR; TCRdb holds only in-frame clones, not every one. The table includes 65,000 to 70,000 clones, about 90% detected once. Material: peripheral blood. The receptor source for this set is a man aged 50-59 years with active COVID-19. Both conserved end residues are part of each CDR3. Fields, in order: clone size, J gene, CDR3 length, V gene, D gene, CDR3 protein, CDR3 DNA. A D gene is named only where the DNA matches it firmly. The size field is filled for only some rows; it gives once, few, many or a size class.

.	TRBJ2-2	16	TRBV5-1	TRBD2	CASSGPGLAETGELFF	TGCGCCAGCAGCGGCCCGGGACTAGCGGAGACCGGGGAGCTGTTTTTT
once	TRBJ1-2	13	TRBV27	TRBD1	CASSFGQATGYTF	TGTGCCAGCAGTTTCGGACAGGCTACTGGCTACACCTTC
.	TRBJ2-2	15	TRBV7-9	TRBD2	CASSSGGSNTGELFF	TGTGCCAGCAGCTCCGGGGGGTCGAACACCGGGGAGCTGTTTTTT
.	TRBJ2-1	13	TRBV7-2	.	CASSSRQTNEQFF	TGTGCCAGCAGCTCCCGACAGACGAATGAGCAGTTCTTC
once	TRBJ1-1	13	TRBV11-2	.	CASSLESRGEAFF	TGTGCCAGCAGCTTAGAATCTAGGGGTGAAGCTTTCTTT
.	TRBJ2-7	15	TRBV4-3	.	CASSQDWGRLWEQYF	TGCGCCAGCAGCCAAGATTGGGGGCGCTTGTGGGAGCAGTACTTC
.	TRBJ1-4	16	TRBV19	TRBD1	CASSRGTGGNYEKLFF	TGTGCCAGTAGTAGAGGGACAGGGGGTAATTATGAAAAACTGTTTTTT
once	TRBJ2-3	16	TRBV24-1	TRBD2	CATSDSGLGVADTQYF	TGTGCCACCAGTGATTCGGGACTAGGGGTTGCGGATACGCAGTATTTT
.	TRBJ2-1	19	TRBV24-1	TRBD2	CATSDRLRPSSGKTNEQFF	TGTGCCACCAGTGACCGCCTCCGGCCCTCCAGCGGGAAGACCAATGAGCAGTTCTTC
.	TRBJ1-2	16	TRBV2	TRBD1	CASSEPRRDSNYGYTF	TGTGCCAGCAGTGAACCCAGGAGGGACAGTAACTATGGCTACACCTTC
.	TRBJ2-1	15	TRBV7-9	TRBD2	CASSPTSGRANEQFF	TGTGCCAGCAGCCCGACTAGCGGGAGGGCCAATGAGCAGTTCTTC
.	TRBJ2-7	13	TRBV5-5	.	CASSLAVSYEQYF	TGTGCCAGCAGCTTGGCCGTGTCCTACGAGCAGTACTTC
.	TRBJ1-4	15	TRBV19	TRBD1	CASSPGQGAIEKLFF	TGTGCCAGTAGTCCGGGACAGGGGGCAATTGAAAAACTGTTTTTT
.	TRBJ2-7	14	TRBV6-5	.	CASRGGYGPGEQYF	TGTGCCAGCAGAGGAGGATATGGGCCGGGGGAGCAGTACTTC
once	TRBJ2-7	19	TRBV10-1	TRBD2	CASRILTDSPSGSLGEQYF	TGCGCCAGCAGGATTTTGACTGATTCCCCTAGCGGGAGTTTGGGGGAGCAGTACTTC
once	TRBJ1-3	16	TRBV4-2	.	CASSLGATSSGNTIYF	TGTGCCAGCAGCCTAGGGGCTACGAGCTCTGGAAACACCATATATTTT
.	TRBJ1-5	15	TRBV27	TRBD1	CASRTSGTGSQPQHF	TGTGCCAGCAGGACCTCCGGGACAGGGTCTCAGCCCCAGCATTTT
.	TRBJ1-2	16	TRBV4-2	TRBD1	CASSQGGQGIFYGYTF	TGTGCCAGCAGCCAAGGGGGACAGGGTATATTCTATGGCTACACCTTC
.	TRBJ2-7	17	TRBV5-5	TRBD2	CASSLNVAGGPVYEQYF	TGTGCCAGCAGCTTGAATGTAGCGGGAGGGCCAGTATACGAGCAGTACTTC
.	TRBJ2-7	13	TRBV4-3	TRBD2	CASSPGLAYEQYF	TGCGCCAGCAGCCCGGGACTAGCCTACGAGCAGTACTTC
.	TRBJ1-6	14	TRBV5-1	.	CASSHGQLESPLHF	TGCGCCAGCAGCCATGGACAGCTTGAGTCACCCCTCCACTTT
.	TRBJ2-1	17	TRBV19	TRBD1	CASSTSPDRVAYNEQFF	TGTGCCAGTAGTACGTCCCCGGACAGGGTAGCCTACAATGAGCAGTTCTTC
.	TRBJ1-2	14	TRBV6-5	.	CASRLSGQRNGYTF	TGTGCCAGCAGACTCTCTGGACAGCGAAATGGCTACACCTTC
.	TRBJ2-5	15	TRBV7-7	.	CASSWRLGEQETQYF	TGTGCTAGCAGCTGGCGACTAGGGGAGCAAGAGACCCAGTACTTC
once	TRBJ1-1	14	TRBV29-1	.	CSVVAGLENTEAFF	TGCAGCGTTGTAGCGGGGCTCGAGAACACTGAAGCTTTCTTT
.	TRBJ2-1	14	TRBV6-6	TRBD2	CASTGLAGDREQFF	TGTGCCAGTACGGGACTAGCGGGAGACCGCGAGCAGTTCTTC
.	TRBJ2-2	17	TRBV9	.	CASSVLTARDGTGELFF	TGTGCCAGCAGCGTACTGACTGCGCGGGATGGAACCGGGGAGCTGTTTTTT
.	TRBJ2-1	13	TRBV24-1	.	CATSDPDKNEQFF	TGTGCCACCAGTGATCCGGACAAGAATGAGCAGTTCTTC
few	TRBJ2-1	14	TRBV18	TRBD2	CASSPGTSGGEQFF	TGTGCCAGCTCCCCCGGGACTAGCGGGGGTGAGCAGTTCTTC
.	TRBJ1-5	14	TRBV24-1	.	CATSHRDVGQPQHF	TGTGCCACCAGCCACAGGGACGTGGGTCAGCCCCAGCATTTT
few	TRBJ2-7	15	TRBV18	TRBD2	CASSLGLADPNGQYF	TGTGCCAGCTCACTGGGACTAGCGGACCCGAACGGGCAGTACTTC
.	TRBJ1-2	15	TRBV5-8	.	CASSPGTSGLYGYTF	TGTGCCAGCAGCCCAGGGACTTCAGGGCTCTATGGCTACACCTTC
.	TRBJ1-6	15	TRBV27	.	CASSMDSVYNSPLHF	TGTGCCAGCAGTATGGACAGCGTCTATAATTCACCCCTCCACTTT
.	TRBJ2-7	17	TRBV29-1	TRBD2	CSVGLRYRRETFYEQYF	TGCAGCGTTGGTTTAAGGTATAGGCGGGAGACCTTTTACGAGCAGTACTTC
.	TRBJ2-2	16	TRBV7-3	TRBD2	CASSLTLGLATGELFF	TGTGCCAGCAGCTTAACGTTGGGACTAGCCACCGGGGAGCTGTTTTTT
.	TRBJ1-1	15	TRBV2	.	CASSEEQGSNTEAFF	TGTGCCAGCAGTGAAGAACAGGGATCGAACACTGAAGCTTTCTTT
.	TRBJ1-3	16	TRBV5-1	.	CASSAASGSSGNTIYF	TGCGCCAGCAGCGCCGCTTCAGGTAGCTCTGGAAACACCATATATTTT
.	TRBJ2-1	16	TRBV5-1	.	CASSLEDSATSNEQFF	TGCGCCAGCAGCTTGGAAGATAGCGCCACCTCCAATGAGCAGTTCTTC
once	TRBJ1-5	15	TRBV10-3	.	CAISESGGGGQPQHF	TGTGCCATCAGTGAGTCGGGGGGAGGCGGCCAGCCCCAGCATTTT
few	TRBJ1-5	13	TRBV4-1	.	CASSRLQGQPQHF	TGCGCCAGCAGCCGCCTACAGGGCCAGCCCCAGCATTTT
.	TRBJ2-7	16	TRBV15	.	CATSRDYLGGDGGQYF	TGTGCCACCAGCAGAGATTACTTAGGAGGGGACGGGGGGCAGTACTTC
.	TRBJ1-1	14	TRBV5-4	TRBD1	CASSANRGYTEAFF	TGTGCCAGCAGCGCCAACAGGGGTTACACTGAAGCTTTCTTT
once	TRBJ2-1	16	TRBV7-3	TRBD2	CASSPLSGSIYNEQFF	TGTGCCAGCAGCCCCCTTAGCGGGAGTATCTACAATGAGCAGTTCTTC
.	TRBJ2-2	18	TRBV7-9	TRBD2	CASSTSGVAGENTGELFF	TGTGCCAGCAGCACATCAGGGGTAGCGGGAGAGAACACCGGGGAGCTGTTTTTT
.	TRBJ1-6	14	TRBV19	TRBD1	CASRPGQNNSPLHF	TGTGCCAGTAGACCGGGACAGAATAATTCACCCCTCCACTTT
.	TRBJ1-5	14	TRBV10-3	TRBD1	CAISEGRGTQPQHF	TGTGCCATCAGTGAAGGCAGGGGGACACAGCCCCAGCATTTT
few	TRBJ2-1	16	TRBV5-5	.	CASSLSGTVSYNEQFF	TGTGCCAGCAGTTTATCCGGGACTGTCTCCTACAATGAGCAGTTCTTC
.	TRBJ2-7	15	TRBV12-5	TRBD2	CASGRWTSGSLEQYF	TGTGCTAGTGGTCGCTGGACTAGCGGGAGTCTCGAGCAGTACTTC
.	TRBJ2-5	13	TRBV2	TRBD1	CASSRQGVETQYF	TGTGCCAGCAGCAGACAGGGTGTCGAGACCCAGTACTTC
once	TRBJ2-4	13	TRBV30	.	CAWSRGLKNIQYF	TGTGCCTGGAGCCGGGGACTTAAAAACATTCAGTACTTC
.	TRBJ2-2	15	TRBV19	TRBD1	CASSRWTGHTGELFF	TGTGCCAGTAGCCGCTGGACAGGGCACACCGGGGAGCTGTTTTTT
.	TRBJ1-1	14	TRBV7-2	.	CASSLGHPGTEAFF	TGTGCCAGCAGCTTAGGGCACCCGGGCACTGAAGCTTTCTTT
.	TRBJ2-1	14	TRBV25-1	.	CASSDWARGSEQFF	TGTGCCAGCAGTGACTGGGCTCGGGGTAGTGAGCAGTTCTTC
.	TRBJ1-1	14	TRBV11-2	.	CASSTRQLGTEAFF	TGTGCCAGCAGCACCAGGCAGTTAGGAACTGAAGCTTTCTTT
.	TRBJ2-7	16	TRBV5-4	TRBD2	CASSTPRGGGGYEQYF	TGTGCCAGCAGCACCCCCCGGGGGGGAGGAGGGTACGAGCAGTACTTC
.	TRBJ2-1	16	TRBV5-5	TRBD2	CASSTGLAAFYNEQFF	TGTGCCAGCAGCACCGGACTAGCGGCTTTCTACAATGAGCAGTTCTTC
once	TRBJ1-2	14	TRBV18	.	CASSPPSDNYGYTF	TGTGCCAGCTCACCACCGTCAGATAACTATGGCTACACCTTC